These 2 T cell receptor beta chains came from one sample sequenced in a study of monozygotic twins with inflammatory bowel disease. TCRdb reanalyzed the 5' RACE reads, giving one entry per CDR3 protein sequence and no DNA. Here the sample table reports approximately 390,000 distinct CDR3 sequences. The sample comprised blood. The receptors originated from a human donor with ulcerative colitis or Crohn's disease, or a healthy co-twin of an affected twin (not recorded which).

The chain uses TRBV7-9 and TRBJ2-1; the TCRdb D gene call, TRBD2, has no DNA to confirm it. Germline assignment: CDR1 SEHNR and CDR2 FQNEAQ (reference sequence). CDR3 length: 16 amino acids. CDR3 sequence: CASSSLGAGGQNEQFF. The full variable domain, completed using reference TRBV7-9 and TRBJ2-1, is DTGVSQNPRHKITKRGQNVTFRCDPISEHNRLYWYRQTLGQGPEFLTYFQNEAQLEKSRLLSDRFSAERPKGSFSTLEIQRTEQGDSAMYLCASSSLGAGGQNEQFFGPGTRLTVL.

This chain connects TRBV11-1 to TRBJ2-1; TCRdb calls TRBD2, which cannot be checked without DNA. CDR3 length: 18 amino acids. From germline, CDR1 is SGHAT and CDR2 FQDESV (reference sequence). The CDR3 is CASSHGLAGGRTYNEQFF.